This TCR beta chain was identified during a study of tumor-infiltrating lymphocytes in localized non-small cell lung cancer. Method: immunoSEQ multiplex PCR; TCRdb's copy keeps in-frame clones and lacks some. This table holds about 25,000 clones, about two thirds found once. V shed 3 bases and J 6 bases; nucleotides not matched to a gene: 3. This CDR3 has 13 residues. Germline loops: CDR1 SGHNT, CDR2 YENEEA. General observations from the study: T-cell fraction did not differ between immunotypes IM1 and IM2. TCRbeta sequencing showed higher T cell infiltration in tumors than uninvolved lung.

With respect to this clone: The antigen remains undetermined.

V and J are TRBV11-3 and TRBJ2-7; 9 positions match TRBD2. The sequenced sample was lung tumor tissue. The receptor comes from a human donor with non-small cell lung cancer. The CDR3 here is CASSFSGLAEQYF. CDR3 DNA: TGTGCCAGCAGCTTTTCGGGACTAGCCGAGCAGTACTTC.